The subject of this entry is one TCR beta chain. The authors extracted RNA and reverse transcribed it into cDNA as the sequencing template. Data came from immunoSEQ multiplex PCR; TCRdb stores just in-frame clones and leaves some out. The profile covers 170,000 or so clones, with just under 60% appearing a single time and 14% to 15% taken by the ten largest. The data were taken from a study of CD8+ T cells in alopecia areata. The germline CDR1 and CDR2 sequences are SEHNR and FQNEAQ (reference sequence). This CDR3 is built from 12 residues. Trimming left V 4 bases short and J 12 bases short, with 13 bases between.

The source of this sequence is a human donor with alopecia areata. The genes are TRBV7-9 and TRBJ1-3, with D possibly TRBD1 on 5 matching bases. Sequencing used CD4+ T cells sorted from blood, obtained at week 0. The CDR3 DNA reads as TGTGCCAGCAGCTCAGAGGGCACAGGCATATATTTT. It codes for CASSSEGTGIYF.